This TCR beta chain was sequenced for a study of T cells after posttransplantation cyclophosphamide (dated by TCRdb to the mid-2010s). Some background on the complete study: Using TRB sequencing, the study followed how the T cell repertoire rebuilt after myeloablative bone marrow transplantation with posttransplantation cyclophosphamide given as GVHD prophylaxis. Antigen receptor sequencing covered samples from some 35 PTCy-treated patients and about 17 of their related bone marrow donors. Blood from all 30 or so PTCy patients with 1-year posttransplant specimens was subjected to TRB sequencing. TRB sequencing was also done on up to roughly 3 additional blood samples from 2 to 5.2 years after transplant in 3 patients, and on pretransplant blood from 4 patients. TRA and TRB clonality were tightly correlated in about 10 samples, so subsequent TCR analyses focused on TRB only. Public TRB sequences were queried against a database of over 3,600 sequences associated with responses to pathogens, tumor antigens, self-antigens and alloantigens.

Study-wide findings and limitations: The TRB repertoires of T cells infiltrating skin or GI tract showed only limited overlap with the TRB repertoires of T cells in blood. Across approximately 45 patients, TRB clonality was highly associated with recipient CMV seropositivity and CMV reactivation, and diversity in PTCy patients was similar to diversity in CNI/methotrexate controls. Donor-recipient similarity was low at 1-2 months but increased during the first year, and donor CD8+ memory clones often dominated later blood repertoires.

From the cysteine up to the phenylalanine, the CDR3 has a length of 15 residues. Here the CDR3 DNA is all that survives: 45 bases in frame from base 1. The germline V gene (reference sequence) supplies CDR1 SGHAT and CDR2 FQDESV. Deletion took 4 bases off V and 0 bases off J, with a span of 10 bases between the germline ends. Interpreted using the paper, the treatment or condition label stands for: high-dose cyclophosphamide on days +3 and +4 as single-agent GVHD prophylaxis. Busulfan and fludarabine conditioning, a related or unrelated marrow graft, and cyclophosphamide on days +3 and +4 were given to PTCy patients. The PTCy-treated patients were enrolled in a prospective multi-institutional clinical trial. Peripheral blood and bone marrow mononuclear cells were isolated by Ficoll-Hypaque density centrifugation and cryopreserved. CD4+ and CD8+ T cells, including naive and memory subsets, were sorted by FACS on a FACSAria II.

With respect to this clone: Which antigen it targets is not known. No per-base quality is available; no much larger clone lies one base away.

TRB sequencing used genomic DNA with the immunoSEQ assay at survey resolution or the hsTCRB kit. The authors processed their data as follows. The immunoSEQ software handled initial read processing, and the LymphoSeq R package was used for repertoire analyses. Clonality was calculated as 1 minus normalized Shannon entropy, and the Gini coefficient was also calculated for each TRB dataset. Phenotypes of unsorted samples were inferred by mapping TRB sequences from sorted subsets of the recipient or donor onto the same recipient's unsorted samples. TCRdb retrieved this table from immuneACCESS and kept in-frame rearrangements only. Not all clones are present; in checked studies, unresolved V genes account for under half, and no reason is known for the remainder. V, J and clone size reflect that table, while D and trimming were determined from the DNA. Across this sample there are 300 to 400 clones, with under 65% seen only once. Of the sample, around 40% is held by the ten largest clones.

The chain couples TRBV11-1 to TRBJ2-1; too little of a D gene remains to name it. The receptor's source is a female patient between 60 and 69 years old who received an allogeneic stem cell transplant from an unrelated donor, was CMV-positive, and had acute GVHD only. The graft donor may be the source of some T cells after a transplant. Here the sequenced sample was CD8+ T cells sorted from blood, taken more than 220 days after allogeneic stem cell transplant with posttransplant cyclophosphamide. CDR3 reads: CASSSFLSSYNEQFF. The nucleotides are TGTGCCAGCAGCTCCTTCCTGAGCTCCTACAATGAGCAGTTCTTC.